One TCR beta chain is described in this entry. In the original processing: Estimates of nucleated cell counts were drawn from the amplification of reference gene primers. Repertoires were generated with immunoSEQ multiplex PCR, while TCRdb's copy carries only in-frame clones and drops some. The V and J calls and clone size were taken over from that table, and D and trimming were inferred from the DNA. The data show around 220,000 clones, around 83% seen once. These data come from a study of blood T cell repertoires in COVID-19. Study details: Samples taken during acute and convalescent COVID-19 were collected in the United States, Italy and Spain.

This CDR3 is 12 amino acids long. V was trimmed by 3 bases and J by 7 bases, leaving 11 bases between them. Germline CDR1 reads GTSNPN; CDR2 reads SVGIG (reference sequence). Sequenced sample: peripheral blood. The genes are TRBV30 and TRBJ2-3; D possibly corresponds to TRBD1 (7 bases). The receptor was isolated from a woman of 80 years or more with COVID-19, enrolled during active disease. Written as DNA, the CDR3 is TGTGCCTGGAGACAGGGGACTTATACGCAGTATTTT. This encodes CAWRQGTYTQYF.